This T cell receptor beta chain came from a study of blood T cell repertoires in COVID-19. Study-wide background: COVID-19 samples from acute and convalescent phases originated in the United States, Italy and Spain. PBMCs, B-cell-depleted T cells, or T cells provided the cDNA or gDNA that made up the material.

Study processing details: Amplifying reference gene primers gave estimates of nucleated cell counts. Profiled with immunoSEQ multiplex PCR; TCRdb holds only in-frame clones, not every one. Clonal size and the V and J genes are those of that table, whereas D and trimming came from the DNA. This table has around 190,000 clones, approximately 84% appearing once. V gave up 4 bases and J gave up 0 bases, with 16 bases separating them. The CDR3 length is 17 residues. CDR1 and CDR2 (germline): SGHKS, YYEKEE (reference sequence). Sequenced input: peripheral blood. This receptor was obtained from a woman at least 80 years old with acute or convalescent COVID-19. The chain combines TRBV5-5 with TRBJ1-4; D is unclear. Here the CDR3 reads CASSIGRASATNEKLFF. DNA for the CDR3: TGTGCCAGCAGCATAGGGAGGGCCTCGGCAACTAATGAAAAACTGTTTTTT. Complete variable domain (other parts from reference TRBV5-5 and TRBJ1-4): DAGVTQSPTHLIKTRGQQVTLRCSPISGHKSVSWYQQVLGQGPQFIFQYYEKEERGRGNFPDRFSARQFPNYSSELNVNALLLGDSALYLCASSIGRASATNEKLFFGSGTQLSVL.